The 14 T cell receptor beta chains below were found in one sample sequenced in a study of vaccination and CD4 T cells after COVID-19. Regarding treatment: roughly 11-day PBMC culture with coronavirus spike peptide pools or control peptides (ViraFEST assay). CD4+ T lymphocytes from the unexposed donor were collected before the COVID-19 pandemic (2011-2018). Their target antigens are unknown. Sequencing of DNA taken from cultured CD4+ T cells relied on the Oncomine TCR Beta short-read assay. It was cultured CD4+ T cells from which genomic DNA was extracted. TCRdb reanalysed the PCR reads using MiXCR and keeps one entry per CDR3 protein. The sample has 8,500 to 14,000 distinct CDR3 sequences, under 40% seen once. Sequenced material: CD4+ T cells from blood, cultured in vitro. These receptors originate from a human donor in good health.

This chain joins TRBV7-9 and TRBJ2-3; D gene uncertain. CDR1 is SEHNR, CDR2 FQNEAQ, per germline (reference sequence). This CDR3 has 15 residues. The V and J ends lost 1 base and 0 bases respectively, with 8 bases between them. The CDR3 DNA follows: TGTGCCAGCAGCTTAGGTATAATAAGCACAGATACGCAGTATTTT. Protein product: CASSLGIISTDTQYF.

The J gene is TRBJ1-1, the V gene TRBV15; D ambiguous. Germline assignment: CDR1 LNHNV and CDR2 YYDKDF (reference sequence). The ends were cut back, 3 bases at V and 0 bases at J, with 8 bases in the middle. CDR3 length equals 14 residues. The CDR3 protein is CATSRLNMNTEAFF. DNA of the CDR3: TGTGCCACCAGCAGGCTAAACATGAACACTGAAGCTTTCTTT. Based on the CDR3 plus reference TRBV15 and TRBJ1-1, the full variable domain is DAMVIQNPRYQVTQFGKPVTLSCSQTLNHNVMYWYQQKSSQAPKLLFHYYDKDFNNEADTPDNFQSRRPNTSFCFLDIRSPGLGDTAMYLCATSRLNMNTEAFFGQGTRLTVV.

This clonotype was observed a handful of times. The chain uses TRBV29-1 and TRBJ1-2; D is perhaps TRBD1 (5 bases). The CDR3 spans 12 residues. V was cut by 7 bases and J by 8 bases, with 17 bases left in between. Germline V gene sequence: CDR1 SQVTM, CDR2 ANQGSEA. Here the CDR3 reads CSAWGGDGGYTF. The CDR3 DNA reads as TGCAGCGCCTGGGGAGGGGACGGGGGCTACACCTTC.

The chain has TRBV6-1 and TRBJ2-7; the match to TRBD2 covers 10 bases. The CDR3 loop spans 15 amino acids. CDR1 and CDR2 from the germline V gene are MNHNS and SASEGT. V gave up 5 bases and J gave up 3 bases; unmatched junction bases: 7. Here the CDR3 DNA reads TGTGCCAGCAGTCCCGGACTAGCGGACCTCTACGAGCAGTACTTC. As protein: CASSPGLADLYEQYF.

Only a few counts were recorded for this clonotype. One junction end does not reproduce the germline sequence, and a read error may be involved. This chain joins TRBV6-1 and TRBJ1-1; 7 bases agree with TRBD1. CDR1 is MNHNS, CDR2 SASEGT, per germline. This CDR3 is built from 15 residues. CDR3 sequence (DNA): TGTGCTAGCAGTCCATCCTCAGGGGGAGGGACTGAAGCTTTCTTT. This sequence encodes CASSPSSGGGTEAFF.

This clonotype was counted only a few times. The chain uses TRBV20-1 and TRBJ1-6; 10 bases are shared with TRBD1. V was clipped by 4 bases and J by 5 bases; unmatched bases: 5. Germline V gene data show CDR1 as DFQATT and CDR2 as SNEGSKA (reference sequence). The CDR3 is 15 amino acids. CDR3 sequence: CSATYGTGDNSPLHF. The DNA for the CDR3 is TGCAGTGCTACTTACGGGACAGGGGATAATTCACCCCTCCACTTT.

The CDR3 DNA follows: TGTGCCAGCAGTTTAAGGGGGAGTGGTCCCGGGGAGCTGTTTTTT. Protein: CASSLRGSGPGELFF. The rearrangement uses TRBV27 and TRBJ2-2, with D possibly being TRBD1 (6 bases). The CDR3 has 15 residues. Trimming stripped 2 bases from V and 6 bases from J, with 13 bases between. The V gene's germline CDR1 is MNHEY and CDR2 SMNVEV (reference sequence).

V gene TRBV7-9 combines with J gene TRBJ2-2, with no clear D. Per the germline V gene, CDR1 is SEHNR and CDR2 is FQNEAQ (reference sequence). V lost 1 base, J lost 6 bases, and 6 bases lay in between. The CDR3 spans 13 residues. This CDR3 is CASSLGGSGELFF. Here the CDR3 DNA reads TGTGCCAGCAGCTTAGGGGGATCCGGGGAGCTGTTTTTT.

V and J are TRBV7-9 and TRBJ2-7, with 13 bases matching TRBD2. The CDR3 consists of 14 residues. J gave up 5 bases and V 6 bases, and 4 bases lay outside the gene matches. Germline V gives CDR1 SEHNR, CDR2 FQNEAQ (reference sequence). CDR3 amino acids: CASRGTSGKDEQYF. CDR3 sequence (DNA): TGTGCCAGCAGGGGGACTAGCGGGAAAGACGAGCAGTACTTC.

The chain employs TRBV2 and TRBJ2-7, with D uncertain. With 5 bases removed from V and 0 bases from J, the gap between germline ends came to 11 bases. CDR3 length: 14 residues. Germline V lookup: CDR1 SNHLY, CDR2 FYNNEI. CDR3 nucleotides: TGTGCCAGCAGTCCGATTTTAAGCTCCTACGAGCAGTACTTC. It is translated as CASSPILSSYEQYF.

This clonotype was recorded a few times. V and J are TRBV5-5 and TRBJ1-2, with 7 bases fitting TRBD1. Germline V lookup: CDR1 SGHKS, CDR2 YYEKEE (reference sequence). The length of the CDR3 is 14 residues. V lost 7 bases and J lost 4; bases outside the gene matches: 10. The CDR3 loop is CASSRGEGFYGYTF. The CDR3 region has the DNA TGTGCCAGCTCCAGGGGGGAGGGCTTCTATGGCTACACCTTC.

The rearrangement joins TRBV20-1 to TRBJ2-5, with D perhaps TRBD2 (6 bases). Germline CDR1 DFQATT, CDR2 SNEGSKA (reference sequence). The CDR3 spans 13 residues. V lost 6 bases and J 0 bases, leaving 11 bases between the germline ends. This CDR3 is CSAAAGYQETQYF. In DNA form, the CDR3 reads TGCAGTGCAGCTGCGGGGTACCAAGAGACCCAGTACTTC.

This clonotype was counted only a few times. The chain links TRBV2 to TRBJ2-3, with D possibly TRBD1 on 6 matching bases. The CDR3 is made up of 16 amino acids. Trimming stripped 3 bases from V and 7 bases from J, with 20 bases between. The germline V gene encodes CDR1 SNHLY and CDR2 FYNNEI. The CDR3 protein is CASSELNRVGWYTQYF. For the CDR3, the DNA is TGTGCCAGCAGTGAGCTAAACAGGGTGGGGTGGTATACGCAGTATTTT.

This clonotype counts as medium-sized. The CDR3 DNA reads TGCAGTGCTGCGGGGCAGACTGAAGCTTTCTTT. Its protein is CSAAGQTEAFF. This rearrangement joins TRBV20-1 to TRBJ1-1; TRBD1 might be the D (5 bases). The CDR3 has 11 residues. Germline V gene lookup returns CDR1 DFQATT and CDR2 SNEGSKA (reference sequence). The V gene lost 5 bases and the J gene lost 5 bases, with 9 bases spanning the gap.